These T cell receptor beta chains were read from a single sample in a study of molecular identifiers for immune sequencing clone quantification. TCRdb processed the PCR reads anew with MiXCR; each CDR3 protein has one entry. This table has some 10,000 distinct CDR3 sequences, roughly a sixth appearing once. Sequenced sample: naive CD8+ T cells from blood, with Jurkat cell RNA spiked in. These receptors all stem from a human donor in good health. Some libraries in this study had Jurkat cell RNA spiked in. The CDR3 runs from the conserved cysteine through the conserved F or W. A D gene is named only where the DNA matches it firmly. A row's size may be missing; if present it is once, few, many or a size class.

v_call	j_call	clone_size	d_call	cdr3_aa	cdr3_nt
TRBV18	TRBJ2-7	NA	TRBD2	CASSPTSGRAYREQYF	TGTGCCAGCTCGCCTACTAGCGGGAGGGCCTACCGCGAGCAGTACTTC
TRBV23-1	TRBJ2-3	medium-sized	TRBD2	CASSPRTSGRFTDTQYF	TGCGCCAGCAGTCCACGGACTAGCGGGAGGTTTACAGATACGCAGTATTTT
TRBV20-1	TRBJ2-7	medium-sized	NA	CSALGGSSYEQYF	TGCAGTGCCCTAGGGGGGAGCTCCTACGAGCAGTACTTC
TRBV4-3	TRBJ2-1	NA	TRBD1	CASSQDFTGGMLGQFF	TGCGCCAGCAGCCAAGATTTCACAGGGGGAATGTTGGGGCAGTTCTTC
TRBV27	TRBJ1-4	few	TRBD1	CASSSFPGQGPVEKPFF	TGTGCCAGCAGTTCCTTCCCGGGACAGGGTCCTGTTGAAAAACCGTTTTTT
TRBV24-1	TRBJ2-1	medium-sized	NA	CATLYPRCPNSYNEQFF	TGTGCCACCTTATACCCTCGGTGTCCAAACTCCTACAATGAGCAGTTCTTC
TRBV5-1	TRBJ1-1	NA	NA	CASSLAGPNTAAFF	TGCGCCAGCAGCTTGGCCGGCCCGAACACTGCAGCTTTCTTT
TRBV6-5	TRBJ1-6	NA	NA	CASSYSEGPHLHF	TGTGCCAGCAGTTACTCCGAGGGACCCCACCTCCACTTT
TRBV10-2	TRBJ2-2	many	NA	CASSQGWETGELFF	TGCGCCAGCAGCCAAGGTTGGGAGACCGGGGAGCTGTTTTTT
TRBV5-1	TRBJ2-7	few	TRBD2	CASSLGRENYEQYF	TGCGCCAGCAGTTTGGGGAGGGAAAACTACGAGCAGTACTTC
TRBV7-8	TRBJ2-3	medium-sized	NA	CASSLESAGRRTDTQYF	TGTGCCAGCAGCTTAGAATCAGCCGGGAGACGCACAGATACGCAGTATTTT
TRBV3-1	TRBJ1-5	many	NA	CASSQGSGDFEPQHF	TGTGCCAGCAGCCAAGGGTCAGGGGACTTCGAGCCCCAGCATTTT
TRBV4-1	TRBJ2-7	many	NA	CASRLTGVSYEQYF	TGCGCCAGCCGACTGACCGGGGTCTCCTACGAGCAGTACTTC
TRBV10-3	TRBJ2-7	medium-sized	NA	CAISETGPGSYEQYF	TGTGCCATCAGTGAGACGGGGCCAGGCTCCTACGAGCAGTACTTC
TRBV2	TRBJ2-7	few	NA	CASKTGTTSSYEQYF	TGTGCCAGCAAGACCGGGACAACGAGCTCCTACGAGCAGTACTTC
TRBV4-1	TRBJ2-1	medium-sized	NA	CASSRASYNEQFF	TGCGCCAGCAGCCGGGCCTCCTACAATGAGCAGTTCTTC
TRBV11-2	TRBJ2-1	many	TRBD2	CASSLMVAGYNEQFF	TGTGCCAGCAGCTTAATGGTAGCGGGGTACAATGAGCAGTTCTTC
TRBV4-1	TRBJ2-1	medium-sized	TRBD2	CASSPTSGEQFF	TGCGCCAGCAGCCCGACTAGCGGTGAGCAGTTCTTC
TRBV29-1	TRBJ2-1	medium-sized	TRBD2	CSVVASGHNEQFF	TGCAGCGTTGTGGCTAGCGGCCACAATGAGCAGTTCTTC
TRBV4-1	TRBJ2-3	medium-sized	NA	CASSPIGAVSTDTQYF	TGCGCCAGCAGCCCGATTGGGGCCGTGAGCACAGATACGCAGTATTTT